This T cell receptor beta chain was sequenced in a study of blood T cells in healthy people across ages. The second PCR ran roughly 6 to 11 cycles with a sample-barcoded 5' primer and J-beta primers. MiXCR was run by TCRdb on the 5' RACE reads, yielding one entry per CDR3 protein. This table holds fewer than 750,000 distinct CDR3 sequences, around 52% found once. Extraction of total RNA produced a minimum of 5.5 micrograms from each sample. Trimming at V came to 5 bases and at J to 2 bases, leaving 14 bases not matched to a gene. This CDR3 is built from 18 residues. Germline CDR1 is SGHTA and CDR2 is FQGTGA.

The chain has TRBV7-3 and TRBJ2-3; TRBD2 agrees at 9 bases. The sample consisted of blood. The receptor's source is a woman aged 80 or over in good health. The CDR3 region is CASSPRVSGGLLTDTQYF. For the CDR3, the DNA is TGTGCCAGCAGCCCCCGGGTTAGCGGGGGCCTACTCACAGATACGCAGTATTTT. The full variable domain, in which reference TRBV7-3 and TRBJ2-3 provide the parts outside the CDR3, is GAGVSQTPSNKVTEKGKYVELRCDPISGHTALYWYRQSLGQGPEFLIYFQGTGAADDSGLPNDRFFAVRPEGSVSTLKIQRTERGDSAVYLCASSPRVSGGLLTDTQYFGPGTRLTVL.